This T cell receptor beta chain is from a study of cytomegalovirus exposure and HLA in healthy donors. Study conclusions and caveats: A later analysis appeared to link common viral pathogens to several of the most significant clusters. Associated with cytomegalovirus, according to the listing, were 150 to 200 TCR beta chains. Sequencing likely generated an artifact that appeared as a cluster of highly shared sequence variants.

Donors consisted of healthy bone marrow donors. PCR amplification relied on 60 Vbeta primers (plus 13 Jbeta primers). Profiling relied on immunoSEQ multiplex PCR, and the TCRdb table lists in-frame clones only, not all of them. The data hold about 97,000 clones, with 73% observed a single time. From germline, CDR1 is KGHSH and CDR2 LQKENI. V was clipped by 5 bases and J by 7 bases, with 11 bases between them. This CDR3 has 13 amino acids. Turning to this clone: Its antigen is currently unknown.

The clonotype was recovered from a man between 40 and 49 years old in good health and CMV-seronegative. Sequenced sample: PBMCs. V gene TRBV18 combines with J gene TRBJ2-2, with D tentatively TRBD2 (5 bases). The CDR3 nucleotides are TGTGCCAGCTCAGAATTAGGAGGCGGGGAGCTGTTTTTT. It codes for CASSELGGGELFF.